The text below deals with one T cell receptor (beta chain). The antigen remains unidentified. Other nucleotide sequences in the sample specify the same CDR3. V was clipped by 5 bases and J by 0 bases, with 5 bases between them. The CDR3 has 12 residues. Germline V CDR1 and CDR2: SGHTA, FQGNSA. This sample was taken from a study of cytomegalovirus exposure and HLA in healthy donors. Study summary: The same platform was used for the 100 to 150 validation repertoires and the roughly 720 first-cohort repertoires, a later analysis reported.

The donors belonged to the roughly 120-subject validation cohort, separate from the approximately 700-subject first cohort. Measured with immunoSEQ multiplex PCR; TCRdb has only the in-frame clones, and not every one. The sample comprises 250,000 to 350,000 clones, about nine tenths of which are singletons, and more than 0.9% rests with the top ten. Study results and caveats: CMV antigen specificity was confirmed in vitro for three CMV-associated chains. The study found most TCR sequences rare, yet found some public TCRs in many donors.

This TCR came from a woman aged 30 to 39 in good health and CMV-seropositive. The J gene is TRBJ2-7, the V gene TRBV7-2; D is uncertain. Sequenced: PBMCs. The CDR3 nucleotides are TGTGCCAGCAGCCCGTCCTCCTACGAGCAGTACTTC. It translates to CASSPSSYEQYF.